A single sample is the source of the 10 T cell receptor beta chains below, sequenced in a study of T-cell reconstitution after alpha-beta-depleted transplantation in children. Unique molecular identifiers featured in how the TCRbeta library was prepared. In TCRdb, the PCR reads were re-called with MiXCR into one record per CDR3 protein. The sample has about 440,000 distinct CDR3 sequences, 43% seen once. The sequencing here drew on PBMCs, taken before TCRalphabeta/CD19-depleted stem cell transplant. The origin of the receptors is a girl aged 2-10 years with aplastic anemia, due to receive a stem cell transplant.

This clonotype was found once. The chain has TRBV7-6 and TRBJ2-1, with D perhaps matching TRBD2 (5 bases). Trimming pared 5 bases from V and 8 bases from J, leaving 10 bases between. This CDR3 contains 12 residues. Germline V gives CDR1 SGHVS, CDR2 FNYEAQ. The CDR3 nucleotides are TGTGCCAGCAGCGTTAGCGTGGATGAGCAGTTCTTC. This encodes CASSVSVDEQFF.

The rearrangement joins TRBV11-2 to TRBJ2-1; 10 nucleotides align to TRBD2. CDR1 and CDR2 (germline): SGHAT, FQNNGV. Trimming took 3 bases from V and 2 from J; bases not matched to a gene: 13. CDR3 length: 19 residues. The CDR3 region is CASSFQLLLAGVPYNEQFF. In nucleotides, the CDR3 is TGTGCCAGCAGCTTCCAACTCTTGCTAGCGGGGGTTCCCTACAATGAGCAGTTCTTC.

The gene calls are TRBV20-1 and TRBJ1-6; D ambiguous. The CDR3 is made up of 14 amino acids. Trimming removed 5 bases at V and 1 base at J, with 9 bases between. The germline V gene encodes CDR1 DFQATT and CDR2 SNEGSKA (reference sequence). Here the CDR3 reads CSADGVSYNSPLHF. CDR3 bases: TGCAGTGCTGATGGGGTGTCCTATAATTCACCCCTCCACTTT.

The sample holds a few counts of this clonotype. The CDR3: CASSDRGDNEQFF. The CDR3 DNA reads as TGTGCCAGCAGTGACAGGGGCGACAATGAGCAGTTCTTC. The chain is built from TRBV6-4 and TRBJ2-1; a possible D gene is TRBD1 (5 bases). The V end was cut by 2 bases, the J end by 5 bases, with 7 bases between. From germline, CDR1 is MRHNA and CDR2 SNTAGT. CDR3 length: 13 residues.

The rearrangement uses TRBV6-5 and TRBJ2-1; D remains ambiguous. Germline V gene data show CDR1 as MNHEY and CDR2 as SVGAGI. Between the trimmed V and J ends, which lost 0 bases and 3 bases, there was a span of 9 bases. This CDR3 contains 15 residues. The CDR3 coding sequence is TGTGCCAGCAGTTACTCGAAAAAGGGCTACAATGAGCAGTTCTTC. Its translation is CASSYSKKGYNEQFF.

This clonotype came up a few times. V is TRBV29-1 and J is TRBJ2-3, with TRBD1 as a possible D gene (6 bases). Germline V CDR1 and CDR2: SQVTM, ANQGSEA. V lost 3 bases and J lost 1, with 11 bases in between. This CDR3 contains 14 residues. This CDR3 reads CSVDIQGGTDTQYF. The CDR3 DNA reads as TGCAGCGTTGATATACAGGGCGGCACAGATACGCAGTATTTT.

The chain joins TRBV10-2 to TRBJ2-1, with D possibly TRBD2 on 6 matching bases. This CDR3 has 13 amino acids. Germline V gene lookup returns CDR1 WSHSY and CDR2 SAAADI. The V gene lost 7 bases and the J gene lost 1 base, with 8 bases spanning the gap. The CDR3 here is CASTLASYNEQFF. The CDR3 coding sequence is TGCGCCAGCACACTAGCTTCCTACAATGAGCAGTTCTTC.

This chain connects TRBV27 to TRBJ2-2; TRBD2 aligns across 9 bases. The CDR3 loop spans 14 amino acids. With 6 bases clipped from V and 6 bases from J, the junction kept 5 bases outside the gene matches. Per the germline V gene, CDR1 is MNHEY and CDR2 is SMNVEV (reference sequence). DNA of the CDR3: TGTGCCAGCAGAGCGGGGGGAGGAGCCGGGGAGCTGTTTTTT. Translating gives CASRAGGGAGELFF.

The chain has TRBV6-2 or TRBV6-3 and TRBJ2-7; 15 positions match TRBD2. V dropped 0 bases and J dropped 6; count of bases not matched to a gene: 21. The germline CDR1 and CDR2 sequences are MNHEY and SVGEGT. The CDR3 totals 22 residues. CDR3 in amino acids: CASSYSRTSGRATTQGLGEQYF. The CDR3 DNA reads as TGTGCCAGCAGTTACTCGCGGACTAGCGGGAGGGCCACCACACAGGGTTTGGGCGAGCAGTACTTC.

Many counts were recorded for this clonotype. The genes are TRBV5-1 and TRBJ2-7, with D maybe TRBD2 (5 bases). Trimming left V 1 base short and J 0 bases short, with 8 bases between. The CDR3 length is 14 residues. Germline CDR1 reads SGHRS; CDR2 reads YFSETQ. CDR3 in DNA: TGCGCCAGCAGCTTGAGGCGGGCCTCCTACGAGCAGTACTTC. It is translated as CASSLRRASYEQYF.